The next 8 T cell receptor beta chains were all read from a single sample in a study of T cell responses to AZD1222 COVID-19 vaccine. Sequencing was performed with immunoSEQ multiplex PCR; in TCRdb, only in-frame clones are kept and a portion is missing. Among about 17,000 clones listed, about 80% were seen once. This sample comprised peripheral blood, obtained 28 days after the second AZD1222 dose. Source of these receptors: an adult who received the AZD1222 COVID-19 vaccine.

This clone was seen more than once but under ten times. The V call is TRBV12-3 or TRBV12-4, the J call TRBJ1-4, with TRBD1 matching 7 bases. The CDR3 runs to 13 residues. The J segment lost 8 bases and the V segment lost 0 bases, leaving 0 bases of the junction unmatched. The CDR3: CASSLAGQEKLFF. CDR3 nucleotides: TGTGCCAGCAGTTTAGCGGGACAGGAAAAACTGTTTTTT.

The chain carries TRBV2 and TRBJ2-1; the D gene is possibly TRBD1 (6 bases). Per germline, CDR1 SNHLY and CDR2 FYNNEI. V was trimmed by 4 bases and J by 10 bases, leaving 14 bases between them. CDR3 length: 13 residues. CDR3: CASSVGGANEQFF. CDR3 in DNA: TGTGCCAGCAGTGTTGGGGGCGCGAACGAGCAGTTCTTC.

V gene TRBV19 combines with J gene TRBJ1-3; D is unclear. Germline V gene data show CDR1 as LNHDA and CDR2 as SQIVND (reference sequence). The CDR3 has 14 amino acids. V lost 2 bases and J lost 4, with 9 bases in between. The CDR3 is CASSISLRGNTIYF. Here the CDR3 DNA reads TGTGCCAGTAGTATAAGTCTGAGAGGAAACACCATATATTTT.

This chain uses TRBV29-1 with TRBJ2-1; 8 bases agree with TRBD2. CDR1 and CDR2 from the germline V gene are SQVTM and ANQGSEA. This CDR3 comprises 14 residues. V trimming: 3 bases; J trimming: 7 bases; junction bases outside the gene matches: 8. CDR3 bases: TGCAGCGTTGACTCGGGGGGGGCTCGGAATGAGCAGTTCTTC. This translates into CSVDSGGARNEQFF.

J is TRBJ2-2 and V is TRBV7-2, with D possibly matching TRBD1 (5 bases). Germline CDR1 and CDR2: SGHTA and FQGNSA. This CDR3 contains 16 residues. Trimming stripped 1 base from V and 4 bases from J, with 13 bases between. The DNA for the CDR3 is TGTGCCAGCAGCTTAGTCGCAGGGATCGGCACCGGGGAGCTGTTTTTT. It specifies CASSLVAGIGTGELFF.

The chain uses TRBV12-3 or TRBV12-4 and TRBJ1-1; D remains ambiguous. This CDR3 comprises 12 residues. V lost 6 bases, J lost 7 bases, and 12 bases lay in between. The CDR3 protein is CASSPEGFEAFF. In DNA, the CDR3 is TGTGCCAGCAGCCCCGAAGGGTTTGAAGCTTTCTTT.

This sequence joins TRBV4-1 and TRBJ1-3; D is unresolved. With 0 bases removed from V and 1 base from J, the gap between germline ends came to 10 bases. CDR3 length equals 16 residues. Germline V gene data show CDR1 as MGHRA and CDR2 as YSYEKL. CDR3 region: CASSQDSAGSGNTIYF. The CDR3 nucleotides read TGCGCCAGCAGCCAAGATAGCGCGGGTTCTGGAAACACCATATATTTT.

This chain links TRBV3-1 (or the pseudogene TRBV3-2) with TRBJ1-3; D gene unclear. The CDR3 is 15 residues long. V was trimmed by 0 bases and J by 7 bases, leaving 13 bases between them. Germline V CDR1 and CDR2: LGHDT, YNNKEL (reference sequence). In DNA form, the CDR3 reads TGTGCCAGCAGCCAAGACGGTACCGACGGGAACACCATATATTTT. It is translated as CASSQDGTDGNTIYF.